A single sample gave rise to the 2 T cell receptor beta chains below, sequenced in a study of monozygotic twins with inflammatory bowel disease. Reanalyzing the 5' RACE reads, TCRdb keeps one entry per CDR3 protein, without DNA. This table lists 350,000 to 550,000 distinct CDR3 sequences. Source material: blood. These receptor sequences come from a human donor with ulcerative colitis or Crohn's disease, or a healthy co-twin of an affected twin (not recorded which).

The J gene is TRBJ2-5, the V gene TRBV14. Germline lookup yields CDR1 SGHDN and CDR2 FVKESK. The CDR3 runs to 14 residues. CDR3 protein: CASSQTTVQETQYF.

The CDR3 loop reads CSSQGPYGYTF. The rearrangement links TRBV20-1 to TRBJ1-2. The CDR3 extends over 11 amino acids. Per germline, CDR1 DFQATT and CDR2 SNEGSKA (reference sequence).